This TCR beta chain appears in the sequencing data of a study of long-term antiretroviral therapy in people with HIV. Background on the study: Earliest sampling preceded the 2015 immediate-ART recommendation by about a decade. Findings and caveats of the study: Patients on ART gained diversity, which nonetheless stayed below transplant donor controls.

Trimming took 0 bases from V and 3 from J; bases not matched to a gene: 7. CDR1 is SGHNT and CDR2 is YYREEE in the germline V gene (reference sequence). CDR3 length: 16 residues. As regards this clone: What it binds is unknown.

The assay, immunoSEQ v3.0, was run at survey level. TCRdb's copy holds only in-frame clones and misses some; the assay was immunoSEQ multiplex PCR. The sample holds tens of thousands of clones, about 80% seen once. Sequenced material: unsorted PBMCs, taken 1.1 years before starting antiretroviral therapy. J is TRBJ2-7 and V is TRBV5-4; TRBD2 aligns across 9 bases. This clonotype was sampled from a woman under 40 with HIV. CDR3 DNA sequence: TGTGCCAGCAGCTTGGTGGGCGGGGGGGCCGTCTACGAGCAGTACTTC. It yields the protein CASSLVGGGAVYEQYF. The whole variable domain, remainder taken from reference TRBV5-4 and TRBJ2-7, is ETGVTQSPTHLIKTRGQQVTLRCSSQSGHNTVSWYQQALGQGPQFIFQYYREEENGRGNFPPRFSGLQFPNYSSELNVNALELDDSALYLCASSLVGGGAVYEQYFGPGTRLTVT.